This TCR beta chain was identified in a study of T-cell memory formation after mild COVID-19. This clonotype was observed a handful of times. Each CDR3 protein gets one entry after TCRdb re-called the 5' RACE reads with MiXCR. The table shows about 49,000 distinct CDR3 sequences, with about 7.3% occurring only once. The receptor comes from a man younger than 30 who had mild COVID-19 (a few samples of this study predate the infection). Cell type and time point are not known. The sequenced sample consisted of PBMCs or a T cell subset sorted from them (not recorded which).

This chain's CDR3 is CASSPTDRGAFF. In nucleotides, the CDR3 is TGTGCCAGCAGTCCCACAGACAGGGGAGCTTTCTTT. The rearrangement joins TRBV12-3 or TRBV12-4 to TRBJ1-1; 8 bases match TRBD1. This CDR3 is 12 amino acids long. Trimming at V came to 5 bases and at J to 10 bases, leaving 6 bases not matched to a gene.